This T cell receptor (beta chain) emerged from a study of cytomegalovirus exposure and HLA in healthy donors. Sequencing was performed with immunoSEQ multiplex PCR; in TCRdb, only in-frame clones are kept and a portion is missing. The sample includes about 120,000 clones, roughly nine tenths of them seen just once. Material: PBMCs. This sequence originates from a woman under 30 in good health and CMV-seronegative.

CDR3 loop: CASSLGGTGGLQETQYF. CDR3 nucleotides: TGCGCCAGCAGCTTGGGAGGGACAGGGGGCCTCCAAGAGACCCAGTACTTC. The J gene is TRBJ2-5, the V gene TRBV5-1; 12 bases agree with TRBD1. The CDR3 is made up of 17 amino acids. Germline lookup yields CDR1 SGHRS and CDR2 YFSETQ. Losses at the gene ends were 0 bases for V and 1 base for J; bases not matched to a gene: 4.